The rows below give T cell receptor beta chains drawn from one sample of a study of blood T cell repertoires in COVID-19. TCRdb's copy holds only in-frame clones and misses some; the assay was immunoSEQ multiplex PCR. Of some 280,000 clones in the sample, roughly 88% are singletons; the top ten hold about 3%. Sequencing was performed on peripheral blood. These receptors were collected from a woman aged 25-40 years with active or convalescent COVID-19. CDR3s leave out the opening cysteine and the closing phenylalanine or tryptophan.

>TRBV28|TRBJ2-3
ASSLWGQGRDTQY
>TRBV29-1|TRBJ2-4
SATGGGSKNIQY
>TRBV24-1|TRBJ1-2
ATSPPGGNYGYT
>TRBV28|TRBJ2-5
ASSFSRGGIETQY
>TRBV7-6|TRBJ2-3
ASSFTGKGTDTQY
>TRBV12-3/TRBV12-4|TRBJ1-3
ASSRSSGNTIY
>TRBV2|TRBJ2-7
ASTSGDRPFSYEQY
>TRBV5-1|TRBJ1-1
ASTQTPNTEAF
>TRBV5-4|TRBJ1-4
ASSSDSSLEKLF
>TRBV7-2|TRBJ2-4
ASSFYTGPRGIQY
>TRBV10-1|TRBJ2-5
ASSDLAGGQETQY
>TRBV12-3/TRBV12-4|TRBJ1-1
ASTRTGVTEAF
>TRBV6-2/TRBV6-3|TRBJ1-2
ASSWAGGGYGYT
>TRBV14|TRBJ2-2
ASSQVVPTSPGELF